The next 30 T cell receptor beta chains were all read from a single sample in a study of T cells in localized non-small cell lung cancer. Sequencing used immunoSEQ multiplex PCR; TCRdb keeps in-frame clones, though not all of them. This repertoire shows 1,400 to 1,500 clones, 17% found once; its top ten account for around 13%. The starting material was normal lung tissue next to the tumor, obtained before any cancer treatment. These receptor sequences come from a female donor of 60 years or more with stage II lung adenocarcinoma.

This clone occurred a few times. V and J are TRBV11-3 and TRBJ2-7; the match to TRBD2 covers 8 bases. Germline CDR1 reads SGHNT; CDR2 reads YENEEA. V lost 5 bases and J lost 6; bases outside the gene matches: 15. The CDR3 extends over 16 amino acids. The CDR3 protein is CASSPGGAAGVFEQYF. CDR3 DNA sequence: TGTGCCAGCAGCCCCGGAGGTGCAGCGGGAGTCTTCGAGCAGTACTTC.

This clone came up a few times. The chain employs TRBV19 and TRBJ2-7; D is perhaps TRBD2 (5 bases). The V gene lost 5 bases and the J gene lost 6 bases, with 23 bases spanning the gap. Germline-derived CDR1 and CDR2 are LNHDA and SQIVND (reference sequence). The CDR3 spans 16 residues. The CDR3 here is CASSGILGSGGREQYF. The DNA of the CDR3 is TGTGCCAGTAGTGGGATACTAGGGTCAGGCGGTCGCGAGCAGTACTTC.

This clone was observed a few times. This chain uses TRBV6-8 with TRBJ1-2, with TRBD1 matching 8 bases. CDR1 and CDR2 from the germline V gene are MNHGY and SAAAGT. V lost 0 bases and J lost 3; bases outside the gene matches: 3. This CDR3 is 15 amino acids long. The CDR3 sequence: CASSYSGTGDYGYTF. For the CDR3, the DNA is TGTGCCAGCAGTTACTCCGGGACAGGCGACTATGGCTACACCTTC.

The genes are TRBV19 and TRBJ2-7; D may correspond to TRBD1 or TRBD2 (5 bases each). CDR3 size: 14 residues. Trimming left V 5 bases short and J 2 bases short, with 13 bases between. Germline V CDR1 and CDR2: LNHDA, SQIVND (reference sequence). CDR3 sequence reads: CASSPGPRTYEQYF. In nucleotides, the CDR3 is TGTGCCAGTAGTCCGGGACCGCGAACCTACGAGCAGTACTTC.

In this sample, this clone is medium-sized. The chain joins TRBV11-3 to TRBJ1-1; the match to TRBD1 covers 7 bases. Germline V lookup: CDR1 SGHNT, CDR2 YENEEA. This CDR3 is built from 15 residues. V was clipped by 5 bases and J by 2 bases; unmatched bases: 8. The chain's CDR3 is CASSPSGQINTEAFF. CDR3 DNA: TGTGCCAGCAGCCCATCGGGACAGATCAACACTGAAGCTTTCTTT.

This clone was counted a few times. The CDR3 DNA sequence: TGTGCCAGCAGTTCCTCGGACAGGGCCGATACGCAGTATTTT. It translates to CASSSSDRADTQYF. The rearrangement uses TRBV28 and TRBJ2-3; TRBD1 matches at 8 bases. V lost 4 bases, J lost 6 bases, and 6 bases stayed unmatched. Per the germline V gene, CDR1 is MDHEN and CDR2 is SYDVKM. The CDR3 loop spans 14 amino acids.

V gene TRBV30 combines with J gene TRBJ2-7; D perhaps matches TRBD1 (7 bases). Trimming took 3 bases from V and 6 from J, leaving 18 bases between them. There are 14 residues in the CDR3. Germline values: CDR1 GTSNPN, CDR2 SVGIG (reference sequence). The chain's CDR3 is CAWRRQGGFGEQYF. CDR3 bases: TGTGCCTGGAGACGACAGGGAGGTTTTGGCGAGCAGTACTTC.

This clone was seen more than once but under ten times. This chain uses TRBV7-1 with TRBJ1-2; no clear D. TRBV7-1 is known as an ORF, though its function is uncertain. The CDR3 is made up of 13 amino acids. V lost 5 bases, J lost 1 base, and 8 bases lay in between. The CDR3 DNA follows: TGTGCCAGCAGCAATACAGTTAACTATGGCTACACCTTC. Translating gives CASSNTVNYGYTF.

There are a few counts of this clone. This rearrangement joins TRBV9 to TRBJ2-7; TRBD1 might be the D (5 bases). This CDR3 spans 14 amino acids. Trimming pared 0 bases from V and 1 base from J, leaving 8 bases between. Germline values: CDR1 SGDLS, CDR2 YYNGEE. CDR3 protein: CASSVGGQSYEQYF. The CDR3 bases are TGTGCCAGCAGCGTAGGCGGACAATCCTACGAGCAGTACTTC.

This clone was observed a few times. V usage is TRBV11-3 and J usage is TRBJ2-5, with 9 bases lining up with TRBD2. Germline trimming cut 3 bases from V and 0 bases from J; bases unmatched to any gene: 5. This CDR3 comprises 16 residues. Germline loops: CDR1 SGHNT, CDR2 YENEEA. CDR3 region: CASSFGAGGNQETQYF. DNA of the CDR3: TGTGCCAGCAGCTTTGGAGCGGGAGGCAACCAAGAGACCCAGTACTTC.

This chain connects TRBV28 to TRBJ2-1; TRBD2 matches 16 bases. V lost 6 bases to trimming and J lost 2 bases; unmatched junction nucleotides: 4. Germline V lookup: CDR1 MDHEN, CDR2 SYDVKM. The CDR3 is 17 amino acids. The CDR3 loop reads CASRGTSGRGPYNEQFF. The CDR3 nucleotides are TGTGCCAGCAGGGGGACTAGCGGGAGGGGCCCCTACAATGAGCAGTTCTTC.

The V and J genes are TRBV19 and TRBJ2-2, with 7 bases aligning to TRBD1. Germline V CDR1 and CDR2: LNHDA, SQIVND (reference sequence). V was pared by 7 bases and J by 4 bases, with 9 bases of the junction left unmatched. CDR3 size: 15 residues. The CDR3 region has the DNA TGTGCCAGTAAAGCATGGGACAGAGGCACCGGGGAGCTGTTTTTT. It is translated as CASKAWDRGTGELFF.

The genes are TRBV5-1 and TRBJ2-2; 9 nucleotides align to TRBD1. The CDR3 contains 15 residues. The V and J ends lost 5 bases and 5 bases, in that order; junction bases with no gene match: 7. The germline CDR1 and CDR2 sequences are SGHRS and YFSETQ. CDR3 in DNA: TGCGCCAGCAGTCCAACAGGGGGCGGAACCGGGGAGCTGTTTTTT. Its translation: CASSPTGGGTGELFF.

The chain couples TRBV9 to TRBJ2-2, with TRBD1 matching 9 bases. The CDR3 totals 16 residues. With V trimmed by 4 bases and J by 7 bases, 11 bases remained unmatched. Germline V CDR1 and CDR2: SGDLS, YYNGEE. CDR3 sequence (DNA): TGTGCCAGCAGCCCAGTAGGGACAGGGCTGGTCGGGGAGCTGTTTTTT. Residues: CASSPVGTGLVGELFF.

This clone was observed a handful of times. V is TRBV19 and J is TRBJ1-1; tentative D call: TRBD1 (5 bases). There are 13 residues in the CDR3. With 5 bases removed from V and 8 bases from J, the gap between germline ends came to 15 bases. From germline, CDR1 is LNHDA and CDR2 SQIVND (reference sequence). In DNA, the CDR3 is TGTGCCAGTAGTCCCCGGGACCGTTACGAAGCTTTCTTT. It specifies CASSPRDRYEAFF.

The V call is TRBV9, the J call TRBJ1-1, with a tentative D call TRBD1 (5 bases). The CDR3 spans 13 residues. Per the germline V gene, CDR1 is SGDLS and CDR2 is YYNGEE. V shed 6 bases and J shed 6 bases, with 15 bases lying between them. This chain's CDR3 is CASNVQGQAEAFF. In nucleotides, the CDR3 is TGTGCCAGCAACGTGCAGGGCCAGGCTGAAGCTTTCTTT.

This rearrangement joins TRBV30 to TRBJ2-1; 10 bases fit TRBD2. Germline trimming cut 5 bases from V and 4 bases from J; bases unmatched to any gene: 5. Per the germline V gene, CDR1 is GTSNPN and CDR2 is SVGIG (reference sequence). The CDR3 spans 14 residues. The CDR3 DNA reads TGTGCCTGGGGAAGCGGGAGGGGGTACAATGAGCAGTTCTTC. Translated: CAWGSGRGYNEQFF.

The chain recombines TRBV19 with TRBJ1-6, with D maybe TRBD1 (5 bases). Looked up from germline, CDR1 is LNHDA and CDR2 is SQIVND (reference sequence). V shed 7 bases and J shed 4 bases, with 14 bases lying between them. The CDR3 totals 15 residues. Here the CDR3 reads CASTPARAYNSPLHF. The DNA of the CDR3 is TGTGCCAGTACTCCCGCCAGGGCGTATAATTCACCCCTCCACTTT.

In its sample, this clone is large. The DNA of the CDR3 is TGTGCCATCAGTGAGACCCAGGGCAACATTCAGTACTTC. As protein: CAISETQGNIQYF. The V call is TRBV10-3, the J call TRBJ2-4; tentatively, D is TRBD1 (5 bases). The CDR3 length is 13 residues. Germline V gene lookup returns CDR1 ENHRY and CDR2 SYGVKD. Trimming took off 2 bases at V and 7 bases at J, with 9 bases between the two ends.

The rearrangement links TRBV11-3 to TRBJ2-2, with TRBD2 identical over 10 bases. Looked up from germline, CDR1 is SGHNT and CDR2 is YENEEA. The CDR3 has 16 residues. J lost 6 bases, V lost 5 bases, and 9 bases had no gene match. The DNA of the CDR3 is TGTGCCAGCAGCGCCCCGTCTAGCGGGGGAGCCGGGGAGCTGTTTTTT. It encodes CASSAPSSGGAGELFF.

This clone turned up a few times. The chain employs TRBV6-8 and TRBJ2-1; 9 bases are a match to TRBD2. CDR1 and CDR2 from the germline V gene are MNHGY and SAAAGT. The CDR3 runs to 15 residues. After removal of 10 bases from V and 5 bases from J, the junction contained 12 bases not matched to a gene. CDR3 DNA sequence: TGTGCCATCAGAAGGGCTAGCGGGACAAACAATGAGCAGTTCTTC. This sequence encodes CAIRRASGTNNEQFF.

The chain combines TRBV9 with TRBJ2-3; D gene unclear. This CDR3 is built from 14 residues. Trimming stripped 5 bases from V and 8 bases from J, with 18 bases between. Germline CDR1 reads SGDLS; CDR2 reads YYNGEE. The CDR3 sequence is CASSEVARRATQYF. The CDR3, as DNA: TGTGCCAGCAGTGAAGTGGCCCGCCGGGCTACGCAGTATTTT.

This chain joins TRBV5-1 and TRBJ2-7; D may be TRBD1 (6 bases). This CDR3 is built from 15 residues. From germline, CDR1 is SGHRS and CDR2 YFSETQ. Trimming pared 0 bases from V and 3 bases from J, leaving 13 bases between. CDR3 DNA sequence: TGCGCCAGCAGCTTGGGGACAGTATCCGTCTACGAGCAGTACTTC. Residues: CASSLGTVSVYEQYF.

The CDR3 sequence: CSVDGTSGVTLSDTQYF. DNA of the CDR3: TGCAGCGTTGACGGGACTAGCGGGGTTACCTTATCAGATACGCAGTATTTT. The chain links TRBV29-1 to TRBJ2-3; 13 bases align to TRBD2. From germline, CDR1 is SQVTM and CDR2 ANQGSEA. V dropped 3 bases and J dropped 4; count of bases not matched to a gene: 10. The CDR3 loop spans 17 amino acids.

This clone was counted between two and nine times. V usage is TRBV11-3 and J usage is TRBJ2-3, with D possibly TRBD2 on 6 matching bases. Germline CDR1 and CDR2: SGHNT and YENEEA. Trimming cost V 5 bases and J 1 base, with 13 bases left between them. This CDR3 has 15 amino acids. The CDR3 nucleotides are TGTGCCAGCAGCCCCGGGGGTTTTGGCACAGATACGCAGTATTTT. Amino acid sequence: CASSPGGFGTDTQYF.

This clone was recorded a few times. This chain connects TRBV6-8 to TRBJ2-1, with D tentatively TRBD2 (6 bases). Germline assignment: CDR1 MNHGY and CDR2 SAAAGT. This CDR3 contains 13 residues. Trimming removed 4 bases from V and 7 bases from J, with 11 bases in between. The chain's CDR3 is CASSWRAGNEQFF. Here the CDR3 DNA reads TGTGCCAGCAGTTGGAGGGCCGGGAATGAGCAGTTCTTC.

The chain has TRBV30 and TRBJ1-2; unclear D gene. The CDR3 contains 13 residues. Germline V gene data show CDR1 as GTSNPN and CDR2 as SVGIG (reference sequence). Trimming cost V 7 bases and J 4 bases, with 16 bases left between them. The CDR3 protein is CAFDQAKGYGYTF. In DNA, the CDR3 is TGTGCCTTTGACCAGGCCAAGGGCTATGGCTACACCTTC.

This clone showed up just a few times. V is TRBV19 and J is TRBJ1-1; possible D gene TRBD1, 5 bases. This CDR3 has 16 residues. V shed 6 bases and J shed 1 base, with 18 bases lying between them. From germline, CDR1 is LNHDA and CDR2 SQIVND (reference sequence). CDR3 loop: CASRPGKIRGNTEAFF. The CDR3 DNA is TGTGCCAGTAGGCCAGGGAAAATTCGAGGGAACACTGAAGCTTTCTTT. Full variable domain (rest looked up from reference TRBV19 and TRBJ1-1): DGGITQSPKYLFRKEGQNVTLSCEQNLNHDAMYWYRQDPGQGLRLIYYSQIVNDFQKGDIAEGYSVSREKKESFPLTVTSAQKNPTAFYLCASRPGKIRGNTEAFFGQGTRLTVV.

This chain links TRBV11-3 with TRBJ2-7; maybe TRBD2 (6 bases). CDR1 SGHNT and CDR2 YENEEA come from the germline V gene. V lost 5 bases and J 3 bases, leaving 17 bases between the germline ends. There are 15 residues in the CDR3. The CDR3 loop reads CASSGGFVVGYEQYF. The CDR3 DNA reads TGTGCCAGCAGCGGGGGGTTTGTTGTAGGCTACGAGCAGTACTTC.

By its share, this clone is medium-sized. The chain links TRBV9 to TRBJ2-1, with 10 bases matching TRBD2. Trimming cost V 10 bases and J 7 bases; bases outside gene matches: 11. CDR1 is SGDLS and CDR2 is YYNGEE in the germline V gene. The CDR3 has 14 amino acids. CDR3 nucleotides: TGTGCCTGCGCCGGGACTAGCGCGCGGAATGAGCAGTTCTTC. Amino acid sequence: CACAGTSARNEQFF.